The rows below give T cell receptor beta chains drawn from one sample of a study of control samples from healthy donors and cancer patients. Produced via immunoSEQ multiplex PCR; TCRdb's table is partial and in-frame only. The sample records 75,000 to 95,000 clones, about nine tenths being singletons. Material: blood. Receptors were obtained from a young woman in good health. CDR3s include the opening cysteine and the closing phenylalanine or tryptophan. A D gene is named only where the DNA matches it firmly. A row's size may be missing; if present it is once, few, many or a size class.

cdr3_aa: CATLRTLSYGYTF
cdr3_nt: TGTGCCACGCTAAGGACCCTATCCTATGGCTACACCTTC
clone_size: once
v_call: TRBV6-7
d_call: NA
j_call: TRBJ1-2

cdr3_aa: CAISPGNNQPQHF
cdr3_nt: TGTGCCATCAGCCCGGGAAACAATCAGCCCCAGCATTTT
clone_size: NA
v_call: TRBV10-3
d_call: NA
j_call: TRBJ1-5

cdr3_aa: CASSLEGGSYNEQFF
cdr3_nt: TGCGCCAGCAGCTTGGAGGGGGGCTCCTACAATGAGCAGTTCTTC
clone_size: NA
v_call: TRBV5-1
d_call: NA
j_call: TRBJ2-1

cdr3_aa: CASSTGLPGTGELFF
cdr3_nt: TGTGCCAGCAGCACGGGACTTCCTGGGACCGGGGAGCTGTTTTTT
clone_size: NA
v_call: TRBV7-2
d_call: NA
j_call: TRBJ2-2

cdr3_aa: CASSPWTGGDGYTF
cdr3_nt: TGTGCCAGCAGCCCCTGGACAGGGGGCGATGGCTACACCTTC
clone_size: NA
v_call: TRBV5-4
d_call: TRBD1
j_call: TRBJ1-2

cdr3_aa: CASSQEVARPSGANVLTF
cdr3_nt: TGTGCCAGCAGCCAAGAGGTTGCCAGGCCCTCTGGGGCCAACGTCCTGACTTTC
clone_size: NA
v_call: TRBV3-1/TRBV3-2
d_call: NA
j_call: TRBJ2-6

cdr3_aa: CASSEARFLAGGYEQYF
cdr3_nt: TGTGCCAGCAGTGAAGCACGATTTCTGGCGGGGGGCTACGAGCAGTACTTC
clone_size: few
v_call: TRBV6-1
d_call: TRBD2
j_call: TRBJ2-7

cdr3_aa: CASSLAQTATNEKLFF
cdr3_nt: TGTGCCAGCAGCTTAGCCCAGACAGCAACTAATGAAAAACTGTTTTTT
clone_size: few
v_call: TRBV7-9
d_call: NA
j_call: TRBJ1-4

cdr3_aa: CASSPDRDQPQHF
cdr3_nt: TGCGCCAGCAGCCCGGACAGGGATCAGCCCCAGCATTTT
clone_size: NA
v_call: TRBV5-1
d_call: TRBD1
j_call: TRBJ1-5

cdr3_aa: CASSGQYTEAFF
cdr3_nt: TGTGCCAGCAGCGGTCAGTATACTGAAGCTTTCTTT
clone_size: NA
v_call: TRBV9
d_call: NA
j_call: TRBJ1-1

cdr3_aa: CASSSNMQGDYEQYF
cdr3_nt: TGTGCCAGCAGCTCGAATATGCAAGGCGACTACGAGCAGTACTTC
clone_size: NA
v_call: TRBV7-9
d_call: NA
j_call: TRBJ2-7

cdr3_aa: CATSKLADTQYF
cdr3_nt: TGTGCCACCAGCAAACTTGCAGATACGCAGTATTTT
clone_size: NA
v_call: TRBV15
d_call: NA
j_call: TRBJ2-3

cdr3_aa: CASSLALPVTGQSYEQYF
cdr3_nt: TGTGCCAGCAGCTTGGCCCTACCAGTTACGGGGCAGTCCTACGAGCAGTACTTC
clone_size: few
v_call: TRBV5-4
d_call: NA
j_call: TRBJ2-7

cdr3_aa: CASSLDSRGNTEAFF
cdr3_nt: TGTGCCAGCAGCTTGGATTCCAGGGGAAACACTGAAGCTTTCTTT
clone_size: NA
v_call: TRBV5-6
d_call: NA
j_call: TRBJ1-1

cdr3_aa: CAISESEGAFF
cdr3_nt: TGTGCCATCAGTGAGTCAGAAGGAGCTTTCTTT
clone_size: once
v_call: TRBV10-3
d_call: NA
j_call: TRBJ1-1

cdr3_aa: CASSRRPRDTEAFF
cdr3_nt: TGTGCCAGCAGTCGACGGCCTCGGGACACTGAAGCTTTCTTT
clone_size: NA
v_call: TRBV6-5
d_call: NA
j_call: TRBJ1-1

cdr3_aa: CASSVVGGASTDTQYF
cdr3_nt: TGTGCCAGCAGCGTAGTAGGGGGGGCAAGCACAGATACGCAGTATTTT
clone_size: NA
v_call: TRBV9
d_call: NA
j_call: TRBJ2-3

cdr3_aa: CASSTTPGLGNTIYF
cdr3_nt: TGTGCCAGCAGTACAACGCCGGGACTGGGAAACACCATATATTTT
clone_size: NA
v_call: TRBV6-5
d_call: NA
j_call: TRBJ1-3

cdr3_aa: CASSQDLRQGGNQPQHF
cdr3_nt: TGCGCCAGCAGCCAAGATCTGAGACAGGGGGGGAATCAGCCCCAGCATTTT
clone_size: medium-sized
v_call: TRBV4-1
d_call: TRBD1
j_call: TRBJ1-5

cdr3_aa: CASSLYSGEKLFF
cdr3_nt: TGTGCCAGCAGTCTGTACTCTGGCGAAAAACTGTTTTTT
clone_size: NA
v_call: TRBV12-3/TRBV12-4
d_call: NA
j_call: TRBJ1-4

cdr3_aa: CASRGVGSIHRYTF
cdr3_nt: TGTGCCAGCAGGGGAGTGGGCAGTATCCATCGCTACACCTTC
clone_size: NA
v_call: TRBV27
d_call: NA
j_call: TRBJ1-2

cdr3_aa: CSVETANYGYTF
cdr3_nt: TGCAGCGTTGAGACAGCTAACTATGGCTACACCTTC
clone_size: once
v_call: TRBV29-1
d_call: NA
j_call: TRBJ1-2

cdr3_aa: CASSGEGHTEAFF
cdr3_nt: TGTGCCAGCAGCGGGGAGGGGCACACTGAAGCTTTCTTT
clone_size: NA
v_call: TRBV7-9
d_call: NA
j_call: TRBJ1-1

cdr3_aa: CASSLSPSMNTEAFF
cdr3_nt: TGCGCCAGCAGCTTGTCCCCCAGCATGAACACTGAAGCTTTCTTT
clone_size: NA
v_call: TRBV5-1
d_call: NA
j_call: TRBJ1-1

cdr3_aa: CASSVDTGAYEQYF
cdr3_nt: TGTGCCAGCAGCGTAGACACAGGGGCCTACGAGCAGTACTTC
clone_size: NA
v_call: TRBV9
d_call: TRBD1
j_call: TRBJ2-7

cdr3_aa: CASSKVWQNSNQPQHF
cdr3_nt: TGTGCCAGCAGCAAAGTTTGGCAAAATAGCAATCAGCCCCAGCATTTT
clone_size: NA
v_call: TRBV21-1
d_call: NA
j_call: TRBJ1-5

cdr3_aa: CASSLSLAGANEQFF
cdr3_nt: TGTGCCAGCAGTTTGTCACTAGCGGGGGCAAATGAGCAGTTCTTC
clone_size: once
v_call: TRBV27
d_call: TRBD2
j_call: TRBJ2-1

cdr3_aa: CASSLRGGRVGETQYF
cdr3_nt: TGTGCCAGCAGCCTACGGGGGGGCCGGGTCGGAGAGACCCAGTACTTC
clone_size: NA
v_call: TRBV9
d_call: TRBD2
j_call: TRBJ2-5

cdr3_aa: CASSQSPQGGGTDTQYF
cdr3_nt: TGTGCCAGCAGCCAATCCCCTCAAGGGGGGGGCACAGATACGCAGTATTTT
clone_size: once
v_call: TRBV4-2
d_call: NA
j_call: TRBJ2-3

cdr3_aa: CSVEDMRGREQYF
cdr3_nt: TGCAGCGTTGAAGATATGCGGGGTCGCGAGCAGTACTTC
clone_size: many
v_call: TRBV29-1
d_call: NA
j_call: TRBJ2-7

cdr3_aa: CASTSTYEQYF
cdr3_nt: TGTGCCAGCACAAGTACCTACGAGCAGTACTTC
clone_size: NA
v_call: TRBV7-9
d_call: NA
j_call: TRBJ2-7

cdr3_aa: CAISEGNTGELFF
cdr3_nt: TGTGCCATCAGTGAGGGGAACACCGGGGAGCTGTTTTTT
clone_size: NA
v_call: TRBV10-3
d_call: NA
j_call: TRBJ2-2

cdr3_aa: CASSSGHPPETQYF
cdr3_nt: TGTGCCAGCAGCTCGGGACACCCCCCTGAGACCCAGTACTTC
clone_size: NA
v_call: TRBV11-3
d_call: NA
j_call: TRBJ2-5

cdr3_aa: CSASPGGSSTDTQYF
cdr3_nt: TGCAGTGCTAGTCCAGGGGGGTCTAGCACAGATACGCAGTATTTT
clone_size: NA
v_call: TRBV20-1
d_call: NA
j_call: TRBJ2-3

cdr3_aa: CASSEDEGTSSYEQYF
cdr3_nt: TGTGCCAGCAGTGAAGATGAGGGAACGAGCTCCTACGAGCAGTACTTC
clone_size: NA
v_call: TRBV6-1
d_call: NA
j_call: TRBJ2-7

cdr3_aa: CATSRGKGGNTEAFF
cdr3_nt: TGTGCCACCAGCAGAGGAAAAGGGGGGAACACTGAAGCTTTCTTT
clone_size: few
v_call: TRBV15
d_call: NA
j_call: TRBJ1-1

cdr3_aa: CASSQAGRLGINEQFF
cdr3_nt: TGTGCCAGCAGCCAAGCCGGAAGACTAGGAATAAATGAGCAGTTCTTC
clone_size: NA
v_call: TRBV4-2
d_call: NA
j_call: TRBJ2-1

cdr3_aa: CASYGEFGSPLHF
cdr3_nt: TGTGCCAGCTACGGGGAATTTGGTTCACCCCTCCACTTT
clone_size: NA
v_call: TRBV18
d_call: NA
j_call: TRBJ1-6

cdr3_aa: CASSRDRENTEAFF
cdr3_nt: TGTGCCAGCAGCCGGGACAGGGAAAACACTGAAGCTTTCTTT
clone_size: NA
v_call: TRBV6-5
d_call: TRBD1
j_call: TRBJ1-1

cdr3_aa: CASSQAVYGYTF
cdr3_nt: TGTGCCAGCAGCCAAGCCGTCTATGGCTACACCTTC
clone_size: NA
v_call: TRBV3-1/TRBV3-2
d_call: NA
j_call: TRBJ1-2

cdr3_aa: CASSSTRGLAEADTQYF
cdr3_nt: TGTGCCAGCAGTTCTACGCGGGGACTAGCGGAAGCAGATACGCAGTATTTT
clone_size: NA
v_call: TRBV13
d_call: TRBD2
j_call: TRBJ2-3

cdr3_aa: CASSLVRQGNTEAFF
cdr3_nt: TGTGCCAGCAGCTTGGTGCGGCAGGGGAACACTGAAGCTTTCTTT
clone_size: once
v_call: TRBV5-4
d_call: NA
j_call: TRBJ1-1

cdr3_aa: CASSYSKGGRGEKLFF
cdr3_nt: TGTGCCAGCAGTTACTCGAAGGGGGGGCGCGGTGAAAAACTGTTTTTT
clone_size: NA
v_call: TRBV6-5
d_call: NA
j_call: TRBJ1-4

cdr3_aa: CASSPLDLNTQYF
cdr3_nt: TGCGCCAGCAGCCCGTTAGATCTAAATACGCAGTATTTT
clone_size: NA
v_call: TRBV5-1
d_call: NA
j_call: TRBJ2-3

cdr3_aa: CASSHVPGQTNTEAFF
cdr3_nt: TGTGCCAGCAGCCACGTCCCGGGACAGACAAACACTGAAGCTTTCTTT
clone_size: NA
v_call: TRBV4-2
d_call: TRBD1
j_call: TRBJ1-1